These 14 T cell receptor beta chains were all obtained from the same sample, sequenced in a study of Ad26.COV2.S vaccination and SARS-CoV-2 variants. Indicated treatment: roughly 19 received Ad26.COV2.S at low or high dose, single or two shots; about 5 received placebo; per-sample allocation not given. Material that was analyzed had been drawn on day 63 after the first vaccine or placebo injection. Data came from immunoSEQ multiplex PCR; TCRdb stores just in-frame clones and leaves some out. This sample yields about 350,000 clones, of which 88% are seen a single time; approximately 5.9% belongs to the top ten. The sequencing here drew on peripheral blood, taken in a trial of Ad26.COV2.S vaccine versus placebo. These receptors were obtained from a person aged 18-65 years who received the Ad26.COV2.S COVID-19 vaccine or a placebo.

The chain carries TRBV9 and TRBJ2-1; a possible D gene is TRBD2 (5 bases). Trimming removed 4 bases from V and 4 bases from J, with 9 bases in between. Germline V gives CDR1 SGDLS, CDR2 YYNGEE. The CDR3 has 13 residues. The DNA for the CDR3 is TGTGCCAGCAGCCTCGGACTGTACAATGAGCAGTTCTTC. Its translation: CASSLGLYNEQFF. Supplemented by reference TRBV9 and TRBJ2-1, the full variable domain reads DSGVTQTPKHLITATGQRVTLRCSPRSGDLSVYWYQQSLDQGLQFLIQYYNGEERAKGNILERFSAQQFPDLHSELNLSSLELGDSALYFCASSLGLYNEQFFGPGTRLTVL.

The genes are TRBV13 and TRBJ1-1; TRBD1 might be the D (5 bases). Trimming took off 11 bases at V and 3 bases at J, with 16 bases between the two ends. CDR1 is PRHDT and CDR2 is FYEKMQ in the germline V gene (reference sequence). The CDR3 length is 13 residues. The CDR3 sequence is CASQGQGHTEAFF. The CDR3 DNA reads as TGTGCCTCCCAAGGGCAGGGCCACACTGAAGCTTTCTTT.

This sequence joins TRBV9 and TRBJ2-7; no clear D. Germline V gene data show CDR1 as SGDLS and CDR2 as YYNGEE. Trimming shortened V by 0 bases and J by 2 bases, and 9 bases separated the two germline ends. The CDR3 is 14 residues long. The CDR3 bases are TGTGCCAGCAGCGTAGGAGAATTCCCCTACGAGCAGTACTTC. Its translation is CASSVGEFPYEQYF. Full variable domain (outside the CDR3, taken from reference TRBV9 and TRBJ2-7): DSGVTQTPKHLITATGQRVTLRCSPRSGDLSVYWYQQSLDQGLQFLIQYYNGEERAKGNILERFSAQQFPDLHSELNLSSLELGDSALYFCASSVGEFPYEQYFGPGTRLTVT.

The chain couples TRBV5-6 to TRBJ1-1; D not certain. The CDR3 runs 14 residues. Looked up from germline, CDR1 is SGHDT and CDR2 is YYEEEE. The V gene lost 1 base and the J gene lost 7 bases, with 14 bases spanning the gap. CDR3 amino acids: CASSLIDIVGEAFF. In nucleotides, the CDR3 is TGTGCCAGCAGCTTGATCGATATCGTAGGTGAAGCTTTCTTT. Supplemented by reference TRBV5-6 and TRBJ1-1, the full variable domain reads DAGVTQSPTHLIKTRGQQVTLRCSPKSGHDTVSWYQQALGQGPQFIFQYYEEEERQRGNFPDRFSGHQFPNYSSELNVNALLLGDSALYLCASSLIDIVGEAFFGQGTRLTVV.

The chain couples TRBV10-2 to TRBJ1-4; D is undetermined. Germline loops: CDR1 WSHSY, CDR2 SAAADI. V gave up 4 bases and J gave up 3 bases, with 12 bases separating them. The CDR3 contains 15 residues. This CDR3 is CASSAVPSPNEKLFF. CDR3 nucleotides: TGCGCCAGCAGTGCGGTCCCCAGCCCTAATGAAAAACTGTTTTTT.

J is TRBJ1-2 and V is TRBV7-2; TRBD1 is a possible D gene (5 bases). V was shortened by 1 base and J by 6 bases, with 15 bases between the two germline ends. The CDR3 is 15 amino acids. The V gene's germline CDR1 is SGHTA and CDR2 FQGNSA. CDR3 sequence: CASSLVFGAQDGYTF. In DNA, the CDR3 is TGTGCCAGCAGCTTAGTTTTTGGGGCGCAGGATGGCTACACCTTC. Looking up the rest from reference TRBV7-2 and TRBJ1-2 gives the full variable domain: GAGVSQSPSNKVTEKGKDVELRCDPISGHTALYWYRQSLGQGLEFLIYFQGNSAPDKSGLPSDRFSAERTGGSVSTLTIQRTQQEDSAVYLCASSLVFGAQDGYTFGSGTRLTVV.

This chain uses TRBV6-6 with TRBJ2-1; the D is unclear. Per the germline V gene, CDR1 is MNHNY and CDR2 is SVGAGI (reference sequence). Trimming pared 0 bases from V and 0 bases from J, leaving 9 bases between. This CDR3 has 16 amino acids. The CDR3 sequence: CASSYSRQSSYNEQFF. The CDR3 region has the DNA TGTGCCAGCAGTTACTCTCGTCAGAGCTCCTACAATGAGCAGTTCTTC.

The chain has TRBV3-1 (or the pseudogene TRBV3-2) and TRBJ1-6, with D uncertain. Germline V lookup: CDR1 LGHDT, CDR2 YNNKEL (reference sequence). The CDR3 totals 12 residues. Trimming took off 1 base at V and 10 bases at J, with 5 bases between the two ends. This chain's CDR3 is CASSQGTSPLHF. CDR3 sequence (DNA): TGTGCCAGCAGCCAAGGAACCTCACCCCTCCACTTT.

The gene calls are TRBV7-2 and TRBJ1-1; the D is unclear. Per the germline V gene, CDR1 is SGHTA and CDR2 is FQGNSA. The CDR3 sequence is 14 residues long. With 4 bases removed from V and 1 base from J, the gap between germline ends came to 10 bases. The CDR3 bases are TGTGCCAGCAGCTCTTCCCTCCCGAACACTGAAGCTTTCTTT. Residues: CASSSSLPNTEAFF.

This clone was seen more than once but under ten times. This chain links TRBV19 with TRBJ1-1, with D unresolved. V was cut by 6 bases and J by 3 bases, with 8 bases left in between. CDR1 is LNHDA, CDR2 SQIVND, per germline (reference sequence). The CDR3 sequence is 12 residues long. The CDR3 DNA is TGTGCCAGTAGGTACTTGGACACTGAAGCTTTCTTT. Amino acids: CASRYLDTEAFF.

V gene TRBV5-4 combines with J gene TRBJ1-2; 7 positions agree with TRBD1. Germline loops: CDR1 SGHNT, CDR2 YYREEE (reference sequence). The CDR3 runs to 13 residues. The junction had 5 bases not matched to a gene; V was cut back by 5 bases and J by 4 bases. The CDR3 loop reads CASSGTASYGYTF. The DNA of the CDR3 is TGTGCCAGCAGTGGGACAGCTAGCTATGGCTACACCTTC.

The CDR3 DNA follows: TGCGCCAGCAGCCAGGGGGGGAGGGCACAAGAGACCCAGTACTTC. Translating it yields CASSQGGRAQETQYF. V is TRBV4-1 and J is TRBJ2-5, with TRBD2 matching 7 bases. Germline values: CDR1 MGHRA, CDR2 YSYEKL. The CDR3 is 15 amino acids. J lost 2 bases, V lost 3 bases, and 6 bases had no gene match.

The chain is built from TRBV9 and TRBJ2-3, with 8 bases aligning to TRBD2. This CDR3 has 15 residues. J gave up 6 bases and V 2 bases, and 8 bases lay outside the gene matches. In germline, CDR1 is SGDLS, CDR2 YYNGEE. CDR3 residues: CASSVRGGPLDTQYF. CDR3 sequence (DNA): TGTGCCAGCAGCGTTCGGGGGGGCCCCCTTGATACGCAGTATTTT.

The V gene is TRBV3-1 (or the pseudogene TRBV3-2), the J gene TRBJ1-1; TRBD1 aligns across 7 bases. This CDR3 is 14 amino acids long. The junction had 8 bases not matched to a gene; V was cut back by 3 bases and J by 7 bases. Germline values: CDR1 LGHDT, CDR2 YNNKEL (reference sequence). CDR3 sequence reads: CASSHGTDPVEAFF. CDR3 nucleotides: TGTGCCAGCAGCCATGGGACAGACCCCGTTGAAGCTTTCTTT.